This record looks at one T cell receptor (beta chain) sequence and its context. Data came from immunoSEQ multiplex PCR; TCRdb stores just in-frame clones and leaves some out. Of roughly 200,000 clones listed, around 85% are singletons. V gave up 5 bases and J gave up 4 bases, with 20 bases separating them. The CDR3 covers 16 residues. Germline V gives CDR1 SGHTA, CDR2 FQGNSA. This entry comes from a study of blood T cell repertoires in COVID-19. The material sequenced was peripheral blood. The V and J genes are TRBV7-2 and TRBJ1-2; D perhaps matches TRBD1 (6 bases). This TCR came from a person aged 65-85 years with COVID-19, enrolled during active disease. DNA of the CDR3: TGTGCCAGCAGCCCCACATCCGGGACACTACGCTATGGCTACACCTTC. Translated, it gives CASSPTSGTLRYGYTF.